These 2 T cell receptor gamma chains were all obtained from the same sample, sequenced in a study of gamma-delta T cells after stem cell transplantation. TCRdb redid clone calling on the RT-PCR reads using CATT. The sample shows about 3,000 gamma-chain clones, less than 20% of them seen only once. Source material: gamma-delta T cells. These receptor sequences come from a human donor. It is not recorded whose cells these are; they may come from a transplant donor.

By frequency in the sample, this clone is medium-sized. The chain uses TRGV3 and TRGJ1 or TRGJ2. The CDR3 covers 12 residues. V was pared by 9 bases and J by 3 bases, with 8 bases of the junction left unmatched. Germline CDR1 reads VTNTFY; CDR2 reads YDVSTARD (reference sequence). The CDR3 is CATRPLYYKKLF. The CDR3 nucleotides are TGTGCCACCCGACCCCTTTATTATAAGAAACTCTTT.

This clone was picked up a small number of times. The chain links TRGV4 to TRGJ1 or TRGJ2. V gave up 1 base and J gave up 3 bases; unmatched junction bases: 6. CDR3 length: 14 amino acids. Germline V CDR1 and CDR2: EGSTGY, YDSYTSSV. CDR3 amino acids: CATWDGRFYYKKLF. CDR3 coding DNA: TGTGCCACCTGGGATGGCAGATTTTATTATAAGAAACTCTTT.